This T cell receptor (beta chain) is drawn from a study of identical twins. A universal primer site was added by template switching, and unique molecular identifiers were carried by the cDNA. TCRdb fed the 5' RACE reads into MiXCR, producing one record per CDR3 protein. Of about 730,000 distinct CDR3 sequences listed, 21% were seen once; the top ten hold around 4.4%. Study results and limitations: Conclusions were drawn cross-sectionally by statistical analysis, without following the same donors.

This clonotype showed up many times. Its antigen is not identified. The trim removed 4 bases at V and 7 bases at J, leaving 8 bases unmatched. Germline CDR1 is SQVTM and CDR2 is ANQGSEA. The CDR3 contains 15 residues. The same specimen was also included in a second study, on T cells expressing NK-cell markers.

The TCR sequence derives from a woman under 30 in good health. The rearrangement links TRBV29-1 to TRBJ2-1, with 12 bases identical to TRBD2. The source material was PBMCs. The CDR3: CSVVASGGASNEQFF. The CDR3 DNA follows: TGCAGCGTTGTGGCTAGCGGGGGGGCCTCGAATGAGCAGTTCTTC.